In this sample, the clone carrying this T cell receptor beta chain is medium-sized (0.01 to 0.1%). This CDR3 spans 11 amino acids. V was trimmed by 7 bases and J by 9 bases, leaving 13 bases between them. Germline values: CDR1 SQVTM, CDR2 ANQGSEA. The record originates from a study of human T cells and chemical hapten exposure. Looking at the study overall: An approximately 2 cm by approximately 2 cm inner upper arm patch received 2% DPC for sensitization.

Time point: patch test 1, 2 weeks after DPC sensitization. This sample's treatment: therapeutic diphenylcyclopropenone sensitization with weekly scalp DPC. Within the library, unique molecular identifiers were attached to each individual cDNA molecule. One entry per CDR3 protein, called by TCRdb with MiXCR from the RACE reads. The repertoire has tens of thousands of distinct CDR3 sequences, around 11% of them found once; the top ten carry approximately 4%. The receptor was isolated from a woman aged 50 to 60 with alopecia areata. Some clones in this sample may be carry-over from other donors' samples. The sample consisted of whole blood, taken in connection with sensitization to the hapten diphenylcyclopropenone (DPC). The chain recombines TRBV29-1 with TRBJ2-1, with D unresolved. The CDR3 is CSAGRSGEQFF. CDR3 DNA: TGCAGCGCCGGTCGATCCGGTGAGCAGTTCTTC.